A single sample gave rise to the 20 T cell receptor beta chains below, sequenced in a study of naive and memory T cell subsets. Adult healthy volunteers gave 2.5 ml peripheral blood for whole-blood RNA. Reverse transcription of blood and skin TCR RNA was primed at alpha and beta constant regions. TCRdb re-called the 5' RACE reads through MiXCR, storing one row per CDR3 protein. Of approximately 22,000 distinct CDR3 sequences detected, less than 5% appear once; the ten largest clones hold less than 9%. These receptors all come from a male donor in good health.

This clonotype was detected ten times or more. V gene TRBV20-1 combines with J gene TRBJ2-3; TRBD1 matches at 8 bases. Germline lookup yields CDR1 DFQATT and CDR2 SNEGSKA (reference sequence). Unmatched junction bases numbered 9, after V lost 3 bases and J lost 4 bases. This CDR3 comprises 15 residues. The CDR3 reads CSAREIGQGSDTQYF. CDR3 bases: TGCAGTGCTAGGGAAATAGGACAGGGATCAGATACGCAGTATTTT.

This clonotype was seen at least ten times. A read error may produce the germline difference seen at one junction end. The rearrangement joins TRBV2 to TRBJ2-1; D gene uncertain. Germline CDR1 is SNHLY and CDR2 is FYNNEI. The CDR3 has 15 residues. CDR3 in amino acids: CASREEAWVGDEQFF. DNA of the CDR3: TGTGCCAGCAGAGAAGAGGCGTGGGTCGGTGATGAGCAGTTCTTC.

The sample holds many counts of this clonotype. The gene calls are TRBV21-1 and TRBJ1-5; the DNA was not used to check the table's D call, TRBD1. TRBV21-1 is a known pseudogene. The CDR3 sequence is 14 residues long. The DNA of the CDR3 is TGTGCCAGCAGCAAAGGACAGGGGGCTCAGCCCCAGCATTTT. The encoded protein is CASSKGQGAQPQHF.

This clonotype came up many times. The chain combines TRBV12-5 with TRBJ2-3; no clear D. The V gene's germline CDR1 is LGHNT and CDR2 FRNRAP. The CDR3 totals 15 residues. V lost 1 base, J lost 2 bases, and 10 bases lay in between. This chain's CDR3 is CASGLEGLPTDTQYF. In DNA, the CDR3 is TGTGCTAGTGGTTTGGAGGGCCTCCCCACAGATACGCAGTATTTT. Full variable domain (outside the CDR3, taken from reference TRBV12-5 and TRBJ2-3): DARVTQTPRHKVTEMGQEVTMRCQPILGHNTVFWYRQTMMQGLELLAYFRNRAPLDDSGMPKDRFSAEMPDATLATLKIQPSEPRDSAVYFCASGLEGLPTDTQYFGPGTRLTVL.

This clonotype was seen only a few times. This may be a read error: a much more frequent sequence differs by one nucleotide. This sequence joins TRBV29-1 and TRBJ2-6, with D uncertain. V was clipped by 3 bases and J by 0 bases, with 3 bases between them. Germline V gene data show CDR1 as SQVTM and CDR2 as ANQGSEA. The CDR3 runs 13 residues. The CDR3 bases are TGCAGCGTTGACCCCTCTGGGGCCAACGTCCTGACTTTC. Protein product: CSVDPSGANVLTF.

This clonotype came up many times. The V and J genes are TRBV5-1 and TRBJ2-1, with no clear D. In germline, CDR1 is SGHRS, CDR2 YFSETQ. CDR3 length: 13 amino acids. V lost 0 bases to trimming and J lost 3 bases, with 4 bases between them. Here the CDR3 DNA reads TGCGCCAGCAGCTTGGGACTCTACAATGAGCAGTTCTTC. Its translation is CASSLGLYNEQFF.

This clonotype showed up many times. The chain couples TRBV20-1 to TRBJ1-5, with D possibly matching TRBD1 (6 bases). This CDR3 comprises 13 residues. Germline V gene lookup returns CDR1 DFQATT and CDR2 SNEGSKA (reference sequence). Trimming took off 1 base at V and 2 bases at J, with 6 bases between the two ends. This CDR3 is CSARGTGNQPQHF. DNA for the CDR3: TGCAGTGCTAGAGGGACAGGCAATCAGCCCCAGCATTTT.

This clonotype was counted many times. The J gene is TRBJ2-3, the V gene TRBV9; D is unclear. The CDR3 length is 14 residues. Trimming cost V 0 bases and J 0 bases, with 5 bases left between them. Germline CDR1 and CDR2: SGDLS and YYNGEE. The CDR3 DNA is TGTGCCAGCAGCGTAGACCTTAGCACAGATACGCAGTATTTT. Amino acid sequence: CASSVDLSTDTQYF. Looking up the rest from reference TRBV9 and TRBJ2-3 gives the full variable domain: DSGVTQTPKHLITATGQRVTLRCSPRSGDLSVYWYQQSLDQGLQFLIQYYNGEERAKGNILERFSAQQFPDLHSELNLSSLELGDSALYFCASSVDLSTDTQYFGPGTRLTVL.

This clonotype was picked up many times. V usage is TRBV9 and J usage is TRBJ2-3; 10 nucleotides match TRBD2. Germline-derived CDR1 and CDR2 are SGDLS and YYNGEE. The junction had 6 bases not matched to a gene; V was cut back by 2 bases and J by 3 bases. This CDR3 comprises 16 residues. In DNA form, the CDR3 reads TGTGCCAGCAGCGTCTCTAGCGGGAGAGGGACAGATACGCAGTATTTT. This sequence encodes CASSVSSGRGTDTQYF.

In this sample, this clonotype turned up many times. The J gene is TRBJ2-3, the V gene TRBV9; D possibly corresponds to TRBD2 (5 bases). The germline V gene has CDR1 SGDLS and CDR2 YYNGEE. The CDR3 spans 15 residues. V gave up 4 bases and J gave up 4 bases, with 16 bases separating them. CDR3: CASSPRGNLADTQYF. Here the CDR3 DNA reads TGTGCCAGCAGCCCCCGGGGAAATCTCGCAGATACGCAGTATTTT.

This clonotype was found many times. The CDR3 DNA is TGTGCCAGCAGTCTGGGACAGGGGGGTTCACCCCTCCACTTT. This encodes CASSLGQGGSPLHF. The rearrangement links TRBV28 to TRBJ1-6; TRBD1 matches 11 bases. V dropped 5 bases and J dropped 9; count of bases not matched to a gene: 3. The V gene's germline CDR1 is MDHEN and CDR2 SYDVKM. The CDR3 is 14 residues long.

This clonotype was seen ten or more times. CDR3 nucleotides: TGTGCCAGCAGTTTATCGCCAGGGGCGACTGAAGCTTTCTTT. It translates to CASSLSPGATEAFF. The chain is built from TRBV27 and TRBJ1-1, with D possibly TRBD1 on 6 matching bases. The germline CDR1 and CDR2 sequences are MNHEY and SMNVEV (reference sequence). V was cut by 0 bases and J by 5 bases, with 10 bases left in between. The CDR3 contains 14 residues.

This clonotype was counted ten times or more. V gene TRBV18 combines with J gene TRBJ1-1, with unresolved D. This CDR3 region has 13 residues. Deletions cut 2 bases from V and 2 bases from J, with 6 bases between. Germline CDR1 reads KGHSH; CDR2 reads LQKENI. The CDR3 bases are TGTGCCAGCTCACCATTGGGTAACACTGAAGCTTTCTTT. Translating it yields CASSPLGNTEAFF.

The sample holds many counts of this clonotype. DNA of the CDR3: TGTGCCAGCCGGGACAGGGGTGGTCAGCCCCAGCATTTT. It is translated as CASRDRGGQPQHF. This rearrangement joins TRBV6-2 or TRBV6-3 to TRBJ1-5; TRBD1 aligns across 10 bases. Trimming at V came to 8 bases and at J to 6 bases, leaving 4 bases not matched to a gene. Germline CDR1 reads MNHEY; CDR2 reads SVGEGT. This CDR3 region has 13 residues.

V gene TRBV12-3 or TRBV12-4 combines with J gene TRBJ1-5; D not certain. V was pared by 6 bases and J by 7 bases, with 10 bases between. The CDR3 covers 12 residues. CDR3 protein: CASSSNSQPQHF. As DNA, the CDR3 is TGTGCCAGCAGCTCAAATAGCCAGCCCCAGCATTTT.

Many counts were recorded for this clonotype. This chain joins TRBV10-3 and TRBJ2-5; the D is unclear. CDR1 ENHRY and CDR2 SYGVKD come from the germline V gene. The length of the CDR3 is 13 residues. V lost 2 bases and J lost 6, with 10 bases in between. CDR3 coding DNA: TGTGCCATCAGTGAGGAAACACCCCAGACCCAGTACTTC. Residues: CAISEETPQTQYF.

This clonotype was counted at least ten times. V and J are TRBV29-1 and TRBJ2-1; 10 bases match TRBD2. CDR1 is SQVTM and CDR2 is ANQGSEA in the germline V gene. This CDR3 comprises 17 residues. V was clipped by 6 bases and J by 9 bases; unmatched bases: 20. Here the CDR3 reads CSVQPGLAPEGGAEQFF. CDR3 sequence (DNA): TGCAGCGTCCAGCCGGGACTAGCGCCCGAGGGGGGTGCTGAGCAGTTCTTC.

This clonotype was seen ten or more times. This chain links TRBV2 with TRBJ2-7; D might be TRBD1 (5 bases). Germline-derived CDR1 and CDR2 are SNHLY and FYNNEI. V was cut by 7 bases and J by 0 bases, with 10 bases left in between. This CDR3 region has 13 residues. CDR3: CASTATDSYEQYF. The CDR3 bases are TGTGCCAGCACCGCGACAGACTCCTACGAGCAGTACTTC.

This clonotype was seen ten or more times. The rearrangement joins TRBV5-1 to TRBJ2-3; D unclear. Germline assignment: CDR1 SGHRS and CDR2 YFSETQ. Trimming stripped 0 bases from V and 2 bases from J, with 7 bases between. The CDR3 contains 14 residues. The chain's CDR3 is CASSLEQDTDTQYF. As DNA, the CDR3 is TGCGCCAGCAGCTTGGAGCAGGACACAGATACGCAGTATTTT. Variable domain in full (rest from reference TRBV5-1 and TRBJ2-3): KAGVTQTPRYLIKTRGQQVTLSCSPISGHRSVSWYQQTPGQGLQFLFEYFSETQRNKGNFPGRFSGRQFSNSRSEMNVSTLELGDSALYLCASSLEQDTDTQYFGPGTRLTVL.

This clonotype was counted at least ten times. The chain is built from TRBV18 and TRBJ2-6; D possibly corresponds to TRBD1 (5 bases). There are 18 residues in the CDR3. V was cut by 3 bases and J by 2 bases, with 17 bases left in between. The germline V gene has CDR1 KGHSH and CDR2 LQKENI. CDR3 protein: CASSPSWGAVAGANVLTF. CDR3 DNA sequence: TGTGCCAGCTCACCCAGTTGGGGCGCAGTGGCTGGGGCCAACGTCCTGACTTTC.